The next 32 T cell receptor beta chains were all read from a single sample in a study of primary melanoma T cells and metastatic recurrence. Repertoires were generated with immunoSEQ multiplex PCR, while TCRdb's copy carries only in-frame clones and drops some. The sample consists of about 310 clones, approximately 81% of them appearing once. The sample consisted of melanoma tumor tissue. These receptors were taken from a human donor with melanoma.

This rearrangement joins TRBV10-3 to TRBJ1-5; D gene uncertain. With 2 bases removed from V and 7 bases from J, the gap between germline ends came to 12 bases. The CDR3 sequence is 14 residues long. Germline V gene sequence: CDR1 ENHRY, CDR2 SYGVKD. The CDR3: CAISEDTVGQPQHF. In DNA, the CDR3 is TGTGCCATCAGTGAGGACACAGTAGGCCAGCCCCAGCATTTT.

This chain joins TRBV19 and TRBJ1-2, with 8 bases fitting TRBD1. CDR1 and CDR2 (germline): LNHDA, SQIVND (reference sequence). The CDR3 has 13 residues. The ends lost 7 bases at V and 3 bases at J; junction bases unmatched: 4. The chain's CDR3 is CASNPTGDYGYTF. The CDR3 DNA is TGTGCCAGTAATCCGACAGGGGACTATGGCTACACCTTC.

The chain joins TRBV30 to TRBJ1-2; TRBD1 agrees at 12 bases. Losses at the gene ends were 3 bases for V and 4 bases for J; bases not matched to a gene: 12. This CDR3 has 17 residues. Germline V CDR1 and CDR2: GTSNPN, SVGIG (reference sequence). The CDR3 nucleotides read TGTGCCTGGAGGGGACAGGGGGCGGACTTCGGCAGCTATGGCTACACCTTC. It is translated as CAWRGQGADFGSYGYTF.

The chain is built from TRBV23-1 and TRBJ1-2; TRBD1 agrees at 9 bases. TRBV23-1 is recorded as an ORF, its role being uncertain. The ends lost 9 bases at V and 4 bases at J; junction bases unmatched: 12. The CDR3 consists of 15 residues. This CDR3 reads CASRPGQGPSYGYTF. The CDR3 DNA sequence: TGCGCCAGTAGGCCGGGACAGGGACCGTCCTATGGCTACACCTTC.

The rearrangement joins TRBV18 to TRBJ2-5; 8 bases agree with TRBD1. The germline CDR1 and CDR2 sequences are KGHSH and LQKENI. CDR3 length: 13 residues. The J segment lost 5 bases and the V segment lost 4 bases, leaving 3 bases of the junction unmatched. The CDR3 is CASSRQGRETQYF. The CDR3 coding sequence is TGTGCCAGCTCACGACAGGGGCGGGAGACCCAGTACTTC.

As to this clone: The junction shows a germline mismatch at one end, possibly a read error. The chain has TRBV7-1 and TRBJ2-3, with a possible D match to TRBD1 (6 bases). TRBV7-1 is assigned to the ORF class and has an uncertain function. There are 15 residues in the CDR3. CDR3 nucleotides: TGTGCCAGCAGCTTCGGGACAAGTAGCACAGATACGCAATATTTT. Protein: CASSFGTSSTDTQYF.

The chain links TRBV7-6 to TRBJ2-1, with 10 bases fitting TRBD2. The CDR3 consists of 16 residues. Germline V gives CDR1 SGHVS, CDR2 FNYEAQ. V lost 3 bases, J lost 4 bases, and 6 bases stayed unmatched. In DNA, the CDR3 is TGTGCCAGCAGCTTGGGGCTAGCGGGGGTGTACAATGAGCAGTTCTTC. It specifies CASSLGLAGVYNEQFF.

This chain uses TRBV11-3 with TRBJ1-2; D might be TRBD1 (5 bases). Germline loops: CDR1 SGHNT, CDR2 YENEEA. Trimming left V 5 bases short and J 3 bases short, with 13 bases between. CDR3 size: 14 residues. CDR3 bases: TGTGCCAGCAGCCAAAGGGACGGCTACTATGGCTACACCTTC. This translates into CASSQRDGYYGYTF. Based on the CDR3 plus reference TRBV11-3 and TRBJ1-2, the full variable domain is EAGVVQSPRYKIIEKKQPVAFWCNPISGHNTLYWYLQNLGQGPELLIRYENEEAVDDSQLPKDRFSAERLKGVDSTLKIQPAELGDSAVYLCASSQRDGYYGYTFGSGTRLTVV.

The chain combines TRBV6-8 with TRBJ2-7, with 12 positions matching TRBD1. With 5 bases clipped from V and 3 bases from J, the junction kept 5 bases outside the gene matches. CDR1 is MNHGY, CDR2 SAAAGT, per germline. The CDR3 spans 15 residues. CDR3 nucleotide sequence: TGTGCCAGCAGTCCTGGGACAGGGGGCTTCTACGAGCAGTACTTC. This translates into CASSPGTGGFYEQYF.

CDR3 protein: CASSLGTTGELFF. The CDR3 nucleotides read TGTGCCAGCTCGCTCGGGACTACCGGGGAGCTGTTTTTT. V is TRBV18 and J is TRBJ2-2; the D gene is possibly TRBD2 (6 bases). The CDR3 length is 13 residues. Germline lookup yields CDR1 KGHSH and CDR2 LQKENI. Trimming removed 6 bases at V and 5 bases at J, with 10 bases between.

There are a few counts of this clone. The chain couples TRBV6-8 to TRBJ2-7; possibly TRBD1 or TRBD2 for D (5 bases each). Germline-derived CDR1 and CDR2 are MNHGY and SAAAGT. Trimming took 6 bases from V and 0 from J, leaving 21 bases between them. The CDR3 is 17 amino acids. The DNA for the CDR3 is TGTGCCAGCAGACCGTCATTGGGGGTCGGTGGCTCCTACGAGCAGTACTTC. It yields the protein CASRPSLGVGGSYEQYF.

The genes are TRBV6-8 and TRBJ2-3; 8 bases fit TRBD2. Germline values: CDR1 MNHGY, CDR2 SAAAGT. CDR3 length: 15 residues. The J segment lost 0 bases and the V segment lost 4 bases, leaving 3 bases of the junction unmatched. This chain's CDR3 is CASSLAGTSTDTQYF. CDR3 nucleotides: TGTGCCAGCAGTTTAGCGGGGACTAGCACAGATACGCAGTATTTT.

The chain is built from TRBV18 and TRBJ1-1; perhaps TRBD1 as D (6 bases). The CDR3 runs to 13 residues. Trimming shortened V by 6 bases and J by 1 base, and 9 bases separated the two germline ends. Germline V lookup: CDR1 KGHSH, CDR2 LQKENI. CDR3 sequence: CASSQTGNTEAFF. For the CDR3, the DNA is TGTGCCAGCTCCCAGACAGGGAACACTGAAGCTTTCTTT.

This clone was observed a single time. V gene TRBV7-6 combines with J gene TRBJ2-7; 8 bases align to TRBD1. The CDR3 length is 17 residues. With V trimmed by 3 bases and J by 6 bases, 16 bases remained unmatched. In germline, CDR1 is SGHVS, CDR2 FNYEAQ. The CDR3 nucleotides read TGTGCCAGCAGCTTGAACCCCCAAGCAGGGGGCTGGGGCGAGCAGTACTTC. Its translation: CASSLNPQAGGWGEQYF.

The V and J genes are TRBV5-1 and TRBJ1-4; 8 bases map to TRBD1. From germline, CDR1 is SGHRS and CDR2 YFSETQ. The V gene end was trimmed by 4 bases and the J gene end by 7 bases; junction bases not matched to a gene: 12. This CDR3 spans 16 amino acids. The CDR3 coding sequence is TGCGCCAGCAGCCGCACCTCCCAGGGGGCAGGTGAAAAACTGTTTTTT. This codes for CASSRTSQGAGEKLFF.

As regards this clone: Germline is not matched at one junction end, which may reflect a read error. This sequence joins TRBV11-3 and TRBJ2-2; 7 bases are shared with TRBD2. This CDR3 spans 17 amino acids. Germline CDR1 SGHNT, CDR2 YENEEA. The CDR3 nucleotides are TGTGCCAGCAGCTTATTGGGCGGGACTATAGGGAGCGGGGAGTTGTTTTTT. It encodes CASSLLGGTIGSGELFF. Full variable domain (rest looked up from reference TRBV11-3 and TRBJ2-2): EAGVVQSPRYKIIEKKQPVAFWCNPISGHNTLYWYLQNLGQGPELLIRYENEEAVDDSQLPKDRFSAERLKGVDSTLKIQPAELGDSAVYLCASSLLGGTIGSGELFFGEGSRLTVL.

The chain employs TRBV6-8 and TRBJ2-3; 9 bases line up with TRBD2. Germline values: CDR1 MNHGY, CDR2 SAAAGT. The CDR3 runs 14 residues. V shed 9 bases, J shed 3 bases, and the junction held 7 bases outside the gene matches. Written as DNA, the CDR3 is TGTGCCAGTGTCCGCGGGGGGGCAACAGATACGCAGTATTTT. It translates to CASVRGGATDTQYF.

This chain joins TRBV11-3 and TRBJ1-2; the D gene is possibly TRBD1 (6 bases). V was cut by 5 bases and J by 3 bases, with 13 bases left in between. CDR1 SGHNT and CDR2 YENEEA come from the germline V gene. The CDR3 runs to 14 residues. CDR3 region: CASSRGHRDYGYTF. CDR3 coding DNA: TGTGCCAGCAGCCGGGGCCACAGGGACTATGGCTACACCTTC.

V gene TRBV19 combines with J gene TRBJ1-5; D is possibly TRBD1 (6 bases). Trimming cost V 1 base and J 3 bases, with 13 bases left between them. The CDR3 has 16 amino acids. Per germline, CDR1 LNHDA and CDR2 SQIVND (reference sequence). The CDR3 here is CASSIAAGDANQPQHF. CDR3 DNA sequence: TGTGCCAGTAGTATAGCCGCAGGGGATGCCAATCAGCCCCAGCATTTT.

CDR3 loop: CASSFGGNNYEQYF. The CDR3 bases are TGTGCCAGTAGTTTTGGGGGAAACAACTACGAGCAGTACTTC. This chain links TRBV19 with TRBJ2-7; D may match TRBD1 or TRBD2 (5 bases each). This CDR3 contains 14 residues. V dropped 5 bases and J dropped 3 bases, with 14 bases sitting between them. Germline loops: CDR1 LNHDA, CDR2 SQIVND (reference sequence).

V is TRBV10-3 and J is TRBJ2-1; D might be TRBD1 or TRBD2, each matching 5 bases. The germline CDR1 and CDR2 sequences are ENHRY and SYGVKD. V shed 0 bases and J shed 7 bases, with 19 bases lying between them. The CDR3 has 17 amino acids. CDR3 amino acids: CAISESFWGTPMNEQFF. CDR3 DNA: TGTGCCATCAGTGAGTCGTTTTGGGGGACCCCTATGAATGAGCAGTTCTTC.

The chain carries TRBV14 and TRBJ1-1; D ambiguous. The germline CDR1 and CDR2 sequences are SGHDN and FVKESK. The ends were cut back, 2 bases at V and 4 bases at J, with 8 bases in the middle. This CDR3 has 13 residues. CDR3 sequence (DNA): TGTGCCAGCAGCCAAAACTGGGGCACTGAAGCTTTCTTT. This translates into CASSQNWGTEAFF.

The chain joins TRBV30 to TRBJ2-2; 8 nucleotides match TRBD2. Trimming took 1 base from V and 4 from J; bases not matched to a gene: 5. Germline V gene data show CDR1 as GTSNPN and CDR2 as SVGIG (reference sequence). This CDR3 has 15 residues. CDR3 residues: CAWSELADFTGELFF. The CDR3 DNA is TGTGCCTGGAGTGAACTAGCGGACTTCACCGGGGAGCTGTTTTTT.

This chain links TRBV18 with TRBJ1-1; D call uncertain. V was shortened by 1 base and J by 0 bases, with 3 bases between the two germline ends. Germline values: CDR1 KGHSH, CDR2 LQKENI. This CDR3 is 13 amino acids long. The CDR3 coding sequence is TGTGCCAGCTCACCACAACTGAACACTGAAGCTTTCTTT. Protein product: CASSPQLNTEAFF.

The CDR3 DNA follows: TGCGCCAGCAGCCAAGATTCTGCGCTGAATAGCAATCAGCCCCAGCATTTT. Translated: CASSQDSALNSNQPQHF. J is TRBJ1-5 and V is TRBV23-1; D unclear. TRBV23-1 is sorted into the ORF group, with uncertain function. V lost 6 bases and J lost 0, with 18 bases in between. This CDR3 comprises 17 residues.

The rearrangement joins TRBV6-8 to TRBJ1-1; the match to TRBD1 covers 10 bases. The CDR3 spans 15 residues. In germline, CDR1 is MNHGY, CDR2 SAAAGT. V shed 6 bases and J 1 base; nucleotides not matched to a gene: 5. As DNA, the CDR3 is TGTGCCAGCAGGAGACAGGGGGCAGAGAACACTGAAGCTTTCTTT. It translates to CASRRQGAENTEAFF.

The chain links TRBV15 to TRBJ1-3; D may be TRBD1 (5 bases). V was shortened by 1 base and J by 0 bases, with 7 bases between the two germline ends. Germline CDR1 LNHNV, CDR2 YYDKDF (reference sequence). This CDR3 is 15 amino acids long. CDR3 loop: CATSRVGGSGNTIYF. The CDR3 DNA reads as TGTGCCACCAGCAGAGTTGGGGGCTCTGGAAACACCATATATTTT.

This clone was picked up a small number of times. The CDR3 coding sequence is TGTGCCAGCAGCCCTCTAAGGGAAGGGACTGAAGCTTTCTTT. It is translated as CASSPLREGTEAFF. The rearrangement links TRBV11-3 to TRBJ1-1; D is unclear. CDR1 is SGHNT and CDR2 is YENEEA in the germline V gene. Trimming left V 5 bases short and J 5 bases short, with 15 bases between. This CDR3 has 14 amino acids. The whole variable domain, filled in from reference TRBV11-3 and TRBJ1-1, reads EAGVVQSPRYKIIEKKQPVAFWCNPISGHNTLYWYLQNLGQGPELLIRYENEEAVDDSQLPKDRFSAERLKGVDSTLKIQPAELGDSAVYLCASSPLREGTEAFFGQGTRLTVV.

The rearrangement links TRBV28 to TRBJ2-1, with 11 bases lining up with TRBD2. Per germline, CDR1 MDHEN and CDR2 SYDVKM. The CDR3 has 16 residues. The trim removed 6 bases at V and 4 bases at J, leaving 8 bases unmatched. CDR3 nucleotides: TGTGCCAGCAGGCTCCCCACTAGCGGGGGTTACAATGAGCAGTTCTTC. Translated: CASRLPTSGGYNEQFF.

The CDR3 protein is CASSPWTGGTEAFF. The CDR3 bases are TGTGCCAGCAGTCCCTGGACAGGGGGGACTGAAGCTTTCTTT. V usage is TRBV6-8 and J usage is TRBJ1-1; the match to TRBD1 covers 10 bases. Per germline, CDR1 MNHGY and CDR2 SAAAGT. V shed 5 bases and J 5 bases; nucleotides not matched to a gene: 5. This CDR3 is 14 amino acids long.

This chain joins TRBV6-8 and TRBJ1-3; D not resolved. Germline V lookup: CDR1 MNHGY, CDR2 SAAAGT. CDR3 length equals 13 residues. The ends were cut back, 6 bases at V and 0 bases at J, with 6 bases in the middle. For the CDR3, the DNA is TGTGCCAGCAGACCGTTCTCTGGAAACACCATATATTTT. The encoded protein is CASRPFSGNTIYF.

This clone has only one observation. The genes are TRBV22-1 and TRBJ2-5; the D segment call TRBD2 is taken from the table without a DNA check. TRBV22-1 is designated a pseudogene. The CDR3 has 16 amino acids. CDR3 sequence: CASSGGRRGAQETQYF. For the CDR3, the DNA is TGTGCCAGCAGTGGTGGCCGGCGGGGGGCACAAGAGACCCAGTACTTC.